The following is a T cell receptor beta chain sequence with its context. The data were obtained in a study of shared clonotypes between healthy human individuals. In the naive CD8 group, cells lacked CD45RO and were positively selected for CCR7, so terminally differentiated effector memory CD45RA+ cells were left out. Per germline, CDR1 SGHRS and CDR2 YFSETQ. Trimming stripped 5 bases from V and 2 bases from J, with 10 bases between. The CDR3 loop spans 13 amino acids. TCRdb's table, derived via immunoSEQ multiplex PCR, lists solely in-frame clones and lacks some. Here the sample spans around 2,000,000 clones, about 95% being singletons.

This TCR was recovered from a man aged 18 to 35 in good health. Specimen: naive CD8+ T cells sorted from blood. The chain joins TRBV5-1 to TRBJ2-5, with a weak D call TRBD2 (5 bases). The chain's CDR3 is CASSADWQETQYF. The CDR3 DNA follows: TGCGCCAGCAGTGCGGACTGGCAAGAGACCCAGTACTTC.